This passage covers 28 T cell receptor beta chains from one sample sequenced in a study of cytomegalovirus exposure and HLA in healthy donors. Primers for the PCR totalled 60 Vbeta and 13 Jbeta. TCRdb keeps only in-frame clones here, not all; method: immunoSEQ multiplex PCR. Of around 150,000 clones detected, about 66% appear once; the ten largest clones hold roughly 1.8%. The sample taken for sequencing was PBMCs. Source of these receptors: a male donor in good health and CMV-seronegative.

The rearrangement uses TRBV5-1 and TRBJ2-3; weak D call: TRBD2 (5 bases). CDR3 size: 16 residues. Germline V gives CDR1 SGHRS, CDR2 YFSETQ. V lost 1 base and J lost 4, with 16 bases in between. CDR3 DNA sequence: TGCGCCAGCAGCTTGTGGTCTAGCCAACCCGCAGATACGCAGTATTTT. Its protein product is CASSLWSSQPADTQYF.

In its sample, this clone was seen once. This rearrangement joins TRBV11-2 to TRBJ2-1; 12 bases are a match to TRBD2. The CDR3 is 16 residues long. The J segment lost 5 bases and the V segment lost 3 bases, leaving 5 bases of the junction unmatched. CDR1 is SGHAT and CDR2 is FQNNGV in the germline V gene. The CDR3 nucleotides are TGTGCCAGCAGCTTCCCTAGCGGGGGGGCGGACAATGAGCAGTTCTTC. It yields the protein CASSFPSGGADNEQFF.

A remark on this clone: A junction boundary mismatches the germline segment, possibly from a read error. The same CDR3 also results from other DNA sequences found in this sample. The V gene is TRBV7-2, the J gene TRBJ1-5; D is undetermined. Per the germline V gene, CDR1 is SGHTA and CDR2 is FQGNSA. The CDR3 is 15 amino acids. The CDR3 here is CASSLMLTINQPQHF. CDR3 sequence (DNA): TGTGCCAGTAGCTTAATGCTGACAATCAATCAGCCCCAGCATTTT. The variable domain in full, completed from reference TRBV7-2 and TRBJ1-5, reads GAGVSQSPSNKVTEKGKDVELRCDPISGHTALYWYRQSLGQGLEFLIYFQGNSAPDKSGLPSDRFSAERTGGSVSTLTIQRTQQEDSAVYLCASSLMLTINQPQHFGDGTRLSIL.

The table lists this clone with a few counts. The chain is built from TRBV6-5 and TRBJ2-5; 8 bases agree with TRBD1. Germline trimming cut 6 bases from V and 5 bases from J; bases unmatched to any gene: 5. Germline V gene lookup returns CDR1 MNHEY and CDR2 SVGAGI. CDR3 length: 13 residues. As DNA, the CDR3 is TGTGCCAGCAGCTCAGGGGGCCGGGAGACCCAGTACTTC. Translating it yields CASSSGGRETQYF.

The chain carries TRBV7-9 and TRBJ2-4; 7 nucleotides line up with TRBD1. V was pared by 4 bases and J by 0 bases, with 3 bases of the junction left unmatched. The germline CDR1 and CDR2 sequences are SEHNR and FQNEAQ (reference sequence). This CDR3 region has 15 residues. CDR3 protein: CASSSGQLAKNIQYF. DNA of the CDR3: TGTGCCAGCAGCTCGGGACAGCTAGCCAAAAACATTCAGTACTTC.

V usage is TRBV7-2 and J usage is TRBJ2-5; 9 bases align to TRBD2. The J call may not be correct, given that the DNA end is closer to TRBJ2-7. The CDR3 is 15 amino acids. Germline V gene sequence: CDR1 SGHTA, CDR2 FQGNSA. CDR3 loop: CASSMSAGGHHEQYF. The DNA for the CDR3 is TGTGCCAGCAGTATGAGTGCGGGGGGGCACCACGAGCAGTACTTC.

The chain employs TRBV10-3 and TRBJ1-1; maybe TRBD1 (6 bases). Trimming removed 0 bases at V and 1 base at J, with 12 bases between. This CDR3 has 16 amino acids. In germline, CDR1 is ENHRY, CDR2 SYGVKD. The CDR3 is CAISESGASGNTEAFF. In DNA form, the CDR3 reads TGTGCCATCAGTGAGTCGGGGGCCTCAGGGAACACTGAAGCTTTCTTT.

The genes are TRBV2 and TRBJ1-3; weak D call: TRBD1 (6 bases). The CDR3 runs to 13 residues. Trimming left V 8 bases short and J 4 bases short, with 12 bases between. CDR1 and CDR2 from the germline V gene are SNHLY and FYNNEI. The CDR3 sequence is CASRLDRGNTIYF. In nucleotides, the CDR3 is TGTGCCAGCCGATTAGACAGGGGAAACACCATATATTTT.

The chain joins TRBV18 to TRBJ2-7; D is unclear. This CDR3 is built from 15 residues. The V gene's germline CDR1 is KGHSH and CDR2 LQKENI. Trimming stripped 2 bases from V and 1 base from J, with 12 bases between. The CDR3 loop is CASSPVGPKSYEQYF. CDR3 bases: TGTGCCAGCTCACCAGTGGGCCCAAAGTCCTACGAGCAGTACTTC.

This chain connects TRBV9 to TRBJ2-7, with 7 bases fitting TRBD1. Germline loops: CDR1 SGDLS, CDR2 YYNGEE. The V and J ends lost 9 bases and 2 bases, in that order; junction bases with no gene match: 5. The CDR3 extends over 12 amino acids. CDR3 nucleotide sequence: TGTGCCATCGCCGACAGGGCCTACGAGCAGTACTTC. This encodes CAIADRAYEQYF. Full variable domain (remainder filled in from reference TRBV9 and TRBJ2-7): DSGVTQTPKHLITATGQRVTLRCSPRSGDLSVYWYQQSLDQGLQFLIQYYNGEERAKGNILERFSAQQFPDLHSELNLSSLELGDSALYFCAIADRAYEQYFGPGTRLTVT.

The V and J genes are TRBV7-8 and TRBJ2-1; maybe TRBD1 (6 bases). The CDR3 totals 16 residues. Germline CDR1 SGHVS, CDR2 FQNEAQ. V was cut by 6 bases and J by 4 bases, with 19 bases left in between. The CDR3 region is CASRKSQGPTYNEQFF. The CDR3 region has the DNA TGTGCCAGCAGAAAATCGCAGGGGCCAACGTACAATGAGCAGTTCTTC.

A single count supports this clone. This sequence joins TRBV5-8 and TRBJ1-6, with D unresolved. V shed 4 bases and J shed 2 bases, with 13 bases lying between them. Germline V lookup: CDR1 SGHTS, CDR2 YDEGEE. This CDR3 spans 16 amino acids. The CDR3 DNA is TGTGCCAGCAGCATGTCCGACAAGCCCTATAATTCACCCCTCCACTTT. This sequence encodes CASSMSDKPYNSPLHF.

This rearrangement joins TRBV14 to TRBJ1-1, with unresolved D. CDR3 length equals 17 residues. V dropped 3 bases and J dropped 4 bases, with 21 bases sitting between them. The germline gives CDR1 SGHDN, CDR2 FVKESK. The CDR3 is CASSHKDFLSGATEAFF. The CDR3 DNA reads TGTGCCAGCAGCCATAAGGACTTTTTGAGTGGCGCCACTGAAGCTTTCTTT.

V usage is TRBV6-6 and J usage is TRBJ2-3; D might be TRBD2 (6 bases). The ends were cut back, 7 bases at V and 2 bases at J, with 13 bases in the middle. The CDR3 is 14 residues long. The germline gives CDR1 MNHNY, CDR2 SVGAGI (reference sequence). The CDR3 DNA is TGTGCCAGCAATCGGGGGAAGCCCACAGATACGCAGTATTTT. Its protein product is CASNRGKPTDTQYF.

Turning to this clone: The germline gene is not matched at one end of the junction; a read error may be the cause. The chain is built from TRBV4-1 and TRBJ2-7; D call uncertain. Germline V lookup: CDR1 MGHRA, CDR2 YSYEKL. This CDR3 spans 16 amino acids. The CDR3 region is CARSQEPAFGSYEQYF. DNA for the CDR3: TGCGCCCGCAGCCAAGAACCCGCTTTCGGCTCCTACGAGCAGTACTTC.

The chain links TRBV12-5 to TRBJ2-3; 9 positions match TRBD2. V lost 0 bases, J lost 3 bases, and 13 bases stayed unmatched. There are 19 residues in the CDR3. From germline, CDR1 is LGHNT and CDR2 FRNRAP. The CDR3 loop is CASGLVLQGGGAETDTQYF. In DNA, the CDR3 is TGTGCTAGTGGTTTGGTCCTTCAGGGCGGGGGGGCCGAGACAGATACGCAGTATTTT.

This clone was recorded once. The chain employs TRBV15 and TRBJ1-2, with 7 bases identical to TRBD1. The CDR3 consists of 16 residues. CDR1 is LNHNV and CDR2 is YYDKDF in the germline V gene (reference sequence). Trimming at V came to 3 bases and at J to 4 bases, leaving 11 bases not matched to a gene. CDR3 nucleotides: TGTGCCACCAGCAGGCAAGGCAGGGGGGAATTCTATGGCTACACCTTC. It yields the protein CATSRQGRGEFYGYTF.

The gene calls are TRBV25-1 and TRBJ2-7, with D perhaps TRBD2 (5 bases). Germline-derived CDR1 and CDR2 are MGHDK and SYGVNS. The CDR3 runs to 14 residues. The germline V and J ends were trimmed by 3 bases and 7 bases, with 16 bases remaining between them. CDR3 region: CASSDDRTGWEQYF. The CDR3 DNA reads TGTGCCAGCAGTGACGATCGGACGGGGTGGGAGCAGTACTTC.

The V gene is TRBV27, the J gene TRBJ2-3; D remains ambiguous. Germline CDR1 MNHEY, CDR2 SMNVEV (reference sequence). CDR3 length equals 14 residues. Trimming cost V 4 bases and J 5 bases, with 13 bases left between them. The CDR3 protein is CASSSPRGLDTQYF. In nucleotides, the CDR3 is TGTGCCAGCAGTTCCCCCCGCGGTCTAGATACGCAGTATTTT.

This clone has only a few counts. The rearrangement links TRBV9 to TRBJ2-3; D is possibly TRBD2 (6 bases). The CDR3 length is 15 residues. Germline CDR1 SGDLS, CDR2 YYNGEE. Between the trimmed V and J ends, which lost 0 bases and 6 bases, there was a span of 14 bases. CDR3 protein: CASSVVWGDGDTQYF. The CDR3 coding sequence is TGTGCCAGCAGCGTAGTTTGGGGGGACGGTGATACGCAGTATTTT. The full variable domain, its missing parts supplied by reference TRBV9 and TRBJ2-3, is DSGVTQTPKHLITATGQRVTLRCSPRSGDLSVYWYQQSLDQGLQFLIQYYNGEERAKGNILERFSAQQFPDLHSELNLSSLELGDSALYFCASSVVWGDGDTQYFGPGTRLTVL.

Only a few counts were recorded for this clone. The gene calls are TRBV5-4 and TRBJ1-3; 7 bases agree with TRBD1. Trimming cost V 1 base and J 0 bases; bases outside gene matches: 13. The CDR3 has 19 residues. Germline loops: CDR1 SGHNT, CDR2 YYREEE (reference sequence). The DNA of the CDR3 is TGTGCCAGCAGCTTGAGGGGTGGACAGGTCCTCCACTCTGGAAACACCATATATTTT. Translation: CASSLRGGQVLHSGNTIYF.

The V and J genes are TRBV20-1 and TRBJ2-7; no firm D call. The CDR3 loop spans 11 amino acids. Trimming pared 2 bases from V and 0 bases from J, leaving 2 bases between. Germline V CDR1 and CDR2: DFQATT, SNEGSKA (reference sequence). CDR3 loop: CSARLSYEQYF. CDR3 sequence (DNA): TGCAGTGCTAGACTCTCCTACGAGCAGTACTTC.

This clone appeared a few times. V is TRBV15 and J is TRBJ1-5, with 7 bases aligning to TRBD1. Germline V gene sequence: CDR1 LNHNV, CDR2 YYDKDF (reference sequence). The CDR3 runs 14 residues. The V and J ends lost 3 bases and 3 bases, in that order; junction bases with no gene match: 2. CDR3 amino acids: CATSRDRFNQPQHF. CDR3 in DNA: TGTGCCACCAGCAGGGACAGGTTCAATCAGCCCCAGCATTTT.

CDR3 in amino acids: CASSPILVEGTGELFF. The CDR3, as DNA: TGTGCCAGCAGCCCCATACTAGTCGAGGGAACCGGGGAGCTGTTTTTT. This sequence joins TRBV7-9 and TRBJ2-2; TRBD2 is a possible D gene (5 bases). In germline, CDR1 is SEHNR, CDR2 FQNEAQ (reference sequence). V was cut by 5 bases and J by 5 bases, with 18 bases left in between. The CDR3 is 16 residues long.

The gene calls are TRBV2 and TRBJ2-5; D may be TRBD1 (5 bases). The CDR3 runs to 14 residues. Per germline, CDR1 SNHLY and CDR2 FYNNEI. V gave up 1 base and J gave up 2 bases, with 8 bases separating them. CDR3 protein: CASSEGTRQETQYF. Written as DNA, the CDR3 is TGTGCCAGCAGTGAAGGGACACGACAAGAGACCCAGTACTTC.

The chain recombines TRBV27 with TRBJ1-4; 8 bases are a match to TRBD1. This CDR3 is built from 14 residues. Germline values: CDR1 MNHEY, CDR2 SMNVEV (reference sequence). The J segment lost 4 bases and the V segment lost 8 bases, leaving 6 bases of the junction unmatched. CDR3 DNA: TGTGCCAGCTCCCAGGGGGCAGGTAATGAAAAACTGTTTTTT. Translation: CASSQGAGNEKLFF.

CDR3 DNA: TGTGCCAGCAGCTTGAACAGCCCTAGAGGGAATCAGCCCCAGCATTTT. Translated, it gives CASSLNSPRGNQPQHF. The rearrangement links TRBV7-8 to TRBJ1-5; D remains unclear. CDR1 and CDR2 (germline): SGHVS, FQNEAQ. Trimming shortened V by 3 bases and J by 4 bases, and 16 bases separated the two germline ends. The CDR3 is 16 amino acids.

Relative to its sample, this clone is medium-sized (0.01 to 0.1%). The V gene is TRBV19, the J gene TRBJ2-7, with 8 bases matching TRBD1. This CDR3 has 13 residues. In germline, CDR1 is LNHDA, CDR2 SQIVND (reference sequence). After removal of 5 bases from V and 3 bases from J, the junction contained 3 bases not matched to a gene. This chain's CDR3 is CASSLQGVYEQYF. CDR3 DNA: TGTGCCAGTAGTTTACAGGGGGTCTACGAGCAGTACTTC.